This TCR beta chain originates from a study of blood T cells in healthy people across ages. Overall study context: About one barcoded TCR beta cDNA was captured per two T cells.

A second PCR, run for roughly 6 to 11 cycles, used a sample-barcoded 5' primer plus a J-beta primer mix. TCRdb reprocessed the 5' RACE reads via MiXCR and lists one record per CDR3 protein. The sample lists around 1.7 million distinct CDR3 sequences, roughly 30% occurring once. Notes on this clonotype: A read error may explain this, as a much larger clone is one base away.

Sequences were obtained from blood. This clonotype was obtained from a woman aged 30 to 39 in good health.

The CDR3 here is CSARDLGRGRQEPQYF. Written as DNA, the CDR3 is TGCAGTGCTAGAGATCTCGGCAGGGGGAGGCAAGAGCCCCAGTACTTC. V usage is TRBV20-1 and J usage is TRBJ2-7, with D perhaps TRBD1 (7 bases). The V and J ends lost 0 bases and 10 bases respectively, with 25 bases between them. This CDR3 region has 16 residues. The germline gives CDR1 DFQATT, CDR2 SNEGSKA (reference sequence).